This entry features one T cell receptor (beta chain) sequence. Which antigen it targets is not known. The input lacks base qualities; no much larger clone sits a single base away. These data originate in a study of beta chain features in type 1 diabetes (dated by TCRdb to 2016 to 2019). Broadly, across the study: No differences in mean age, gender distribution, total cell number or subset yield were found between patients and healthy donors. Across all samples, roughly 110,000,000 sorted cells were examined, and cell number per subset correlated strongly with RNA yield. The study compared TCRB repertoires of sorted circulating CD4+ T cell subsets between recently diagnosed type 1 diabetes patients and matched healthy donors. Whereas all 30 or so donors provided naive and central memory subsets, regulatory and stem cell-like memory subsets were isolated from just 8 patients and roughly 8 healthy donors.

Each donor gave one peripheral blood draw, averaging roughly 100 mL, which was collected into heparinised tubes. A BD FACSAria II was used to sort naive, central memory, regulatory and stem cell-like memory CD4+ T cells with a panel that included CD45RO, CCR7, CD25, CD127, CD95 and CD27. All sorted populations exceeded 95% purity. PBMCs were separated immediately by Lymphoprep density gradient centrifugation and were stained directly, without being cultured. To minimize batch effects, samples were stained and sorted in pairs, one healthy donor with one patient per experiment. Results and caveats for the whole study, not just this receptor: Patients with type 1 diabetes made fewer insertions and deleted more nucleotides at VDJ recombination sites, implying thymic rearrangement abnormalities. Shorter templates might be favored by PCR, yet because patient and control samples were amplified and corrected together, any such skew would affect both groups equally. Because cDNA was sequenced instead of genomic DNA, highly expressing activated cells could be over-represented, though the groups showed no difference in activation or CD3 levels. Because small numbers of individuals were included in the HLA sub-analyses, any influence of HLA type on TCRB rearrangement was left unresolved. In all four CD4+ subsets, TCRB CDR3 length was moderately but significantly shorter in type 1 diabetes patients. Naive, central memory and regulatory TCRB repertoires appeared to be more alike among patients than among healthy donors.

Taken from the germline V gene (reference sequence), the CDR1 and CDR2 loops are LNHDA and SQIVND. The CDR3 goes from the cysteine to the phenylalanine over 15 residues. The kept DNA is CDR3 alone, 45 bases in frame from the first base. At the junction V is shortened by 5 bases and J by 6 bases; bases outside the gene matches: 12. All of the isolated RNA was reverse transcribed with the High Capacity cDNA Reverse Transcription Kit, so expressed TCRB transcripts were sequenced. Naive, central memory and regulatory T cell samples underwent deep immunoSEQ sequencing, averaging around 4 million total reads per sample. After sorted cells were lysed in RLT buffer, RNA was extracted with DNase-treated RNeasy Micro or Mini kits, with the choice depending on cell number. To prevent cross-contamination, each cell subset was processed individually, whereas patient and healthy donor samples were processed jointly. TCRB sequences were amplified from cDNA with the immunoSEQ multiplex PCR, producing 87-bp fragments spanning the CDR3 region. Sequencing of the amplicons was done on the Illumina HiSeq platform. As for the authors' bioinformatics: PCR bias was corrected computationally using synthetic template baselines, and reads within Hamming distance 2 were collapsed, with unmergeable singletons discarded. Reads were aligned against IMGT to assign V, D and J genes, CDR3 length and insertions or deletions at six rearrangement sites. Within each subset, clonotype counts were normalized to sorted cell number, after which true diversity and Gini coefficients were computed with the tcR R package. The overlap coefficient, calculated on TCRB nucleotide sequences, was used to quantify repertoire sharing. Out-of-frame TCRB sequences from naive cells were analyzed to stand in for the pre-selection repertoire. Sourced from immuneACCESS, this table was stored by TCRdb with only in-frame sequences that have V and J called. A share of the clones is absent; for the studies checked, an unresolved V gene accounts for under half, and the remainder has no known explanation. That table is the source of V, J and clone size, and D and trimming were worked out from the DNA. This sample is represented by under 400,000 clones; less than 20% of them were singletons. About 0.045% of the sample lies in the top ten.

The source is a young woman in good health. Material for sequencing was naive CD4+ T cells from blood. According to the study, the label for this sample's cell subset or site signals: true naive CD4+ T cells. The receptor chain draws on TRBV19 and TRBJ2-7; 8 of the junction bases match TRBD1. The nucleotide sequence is TGTGCCAGTAGTCCAAGGGACGGACAGGGAGGCGAGCAGTACTTC. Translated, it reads CASSPRDGQGGEQYF.